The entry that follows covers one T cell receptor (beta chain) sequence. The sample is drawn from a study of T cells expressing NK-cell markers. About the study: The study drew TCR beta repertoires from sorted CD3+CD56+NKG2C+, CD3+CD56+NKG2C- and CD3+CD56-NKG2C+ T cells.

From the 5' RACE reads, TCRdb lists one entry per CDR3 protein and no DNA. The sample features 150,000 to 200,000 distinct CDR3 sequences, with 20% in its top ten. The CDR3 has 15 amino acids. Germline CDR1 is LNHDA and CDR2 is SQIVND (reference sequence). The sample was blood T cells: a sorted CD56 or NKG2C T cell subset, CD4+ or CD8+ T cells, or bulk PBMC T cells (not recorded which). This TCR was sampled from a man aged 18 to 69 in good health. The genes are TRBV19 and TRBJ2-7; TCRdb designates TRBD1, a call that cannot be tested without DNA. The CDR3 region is CASSIVQGEGYEQYF. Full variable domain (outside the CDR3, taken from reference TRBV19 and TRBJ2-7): DGGITQSPKYLFRKEGQNVTLSCEQNLNHDAMYWYRQDPGQGLRLIYYSQIVNDFQKGDIAEGYSVSREKKESFPLTVTSAQKNPTAFYLCASSIVQGEGYEQYFGPGTRLTVT.